Each of the 16 T cell receptor beta chains below was sequenced from the same sample in a study of blood T cell repertoires in COVID-19. Method: immunoSEQ multiplex PCR; TCRdb's copy keeps in-frame clones and lacks some. The sample yields roughly 250,000 clones, around 90% seen once. Sequencing used PBMCs or T cells enriched from blood (not recorded which). The receptor set was obtained from a human donor in a cohort exposed to, infected with or recovered from COVID-19 (not recorded which). The donor label of this sample is uncertain.

This chain uses TRBV9 with TRBJ2-7; a weak D match, TRBD2 (6 bases). Germline V CDR1 and CDR2: SGDLS, YYNGEE. Trimming took off 0 bases at V and 7 bases at J, with 11 bases between the two ends. The CDR3 has 13 residues. The DNA of the CDR3 is TGTGCCAGCAGCGTAGTGGGGGGAAGAGAGCAGTACTTC. It encodes CASSVVGGREQYF.

The chain employs TRBV25-1 and TRBJ1-5; D is possibly TRBD1 (5 bases). CDR3 length: 15 residues. Germline CDR1 is MGHDK and CDR2 is SYGVNS. With 2 bases removed from V and 3 bases from J, the gap between germline ends came to 11 bases. The CDR3 sequence: CASSEQGGNNQPQHF. CDR3 in DNA: TGTGCCAGCAGTGAACAGGGAGGGAACAATCAGCCCCAGCATTTT. Combining the CDR3 with reference TRBV25-1 and TRBJ1-5 gives the whole variable domain EADIYQTPRYLVIGTGKKITLECSQTMGHDKMYWYQQDPGMELHLIHYSYGVNSTEKGDLSSESTVSRIRTEHFPLTLESARPSHTSQYLCASSEQGGNNQPQHFGDGTRLSIL.

This chain uses TRBV6-6 with TRBJ1-2; 7 nucleotides match TRBD1. The CDR3 consists of 16 residues. The V and J ends lost 0 bases and 7 bases, in that order; junction bases with no gene match: 11. In germline, CDR1 is MNHNY, CDR2 SVGAGI (reference sequence). CDR3 region: CASSYSPDRAGGGYTF. The CDR3, as DNA: TGTGCCAGCAGTTACTCCCCAGACAGGGCCGGGGGTGGCTACACCTTC.

The genes are TRBV7-2 and TRBJ2-5; no clear D. Germline values: CDR1 SGHTA, CDR2 FQGNSA. V was clipped by 1 base and J by 3 bases, with 3 bases between them. The CDR3 covers 12 residues. The CDR3 DNA reads as TGTGCCAGCAGCTTAGGCGAAGAGACCCAGTACTTC. Translating gives CASSLGEETQYF.

The chain uses TRBV12-2 and TRBJ1-2; TRBD1 reflects the table's D call only, with no check against the DNA. TRBV12-2 is a recognized pseudogene. This CDR3 is 13 amino acids long. The CDR3 reads CASRRQGAEGYTF. DNA of the CDR3: TGTGCAAGTCGCCGACAGGGGGCAGAAGGCTACACCTTC.

This chain joins TRBV5-1 and TRBJ1-1; the D is unclear. V was pared by 5 bases and J by 0 bases, with 17 bases between. The germline gives CDR1 SGHRS, CDR2 YFSETQ. The length of the CDR3 is 16 residues. The CDR3 region is CASRTLRTEMNTEAFF. In DNA, the CDR3 is TGCGCCAGCAGGACCCTAAGGACTGAGATGAACACTGAAGCTTTCTTT. Together with reference TRBV5-1 and TRBJ1-1, the CDR3 gives the full variable domain: KAGVTQTPRYLIKTRGQQVTLSCSPISGHRSVSWYQQTPGQGLQFLFEYFSETQRNKGNFPGRFSGRQFSNSRSEMNVSTLELGDSALYLCASRTLRTEMNTEAFFGQGTRLTVV.

The chain is built from TRBV6-5 and TRBJ2-2; D gene unclear. The CDR3 loop spans 11 amino acids. V lost 5 bases, J lost 6 bases, and 4 bases lay in between. Germline loops: CDR1 MNHEY, CDR2 SVGAGI. Written as DNA, the CDR3 is TGTGCCAGCAGTCTTGCCGGGGAGCTGTTTTTT. Amino acid sequence: CASSLAGELFF.

The V call is TRBV7-9, the J call TRBJ1-1; D remains unclear. CDR1 and CDR2 from the germline V gene are SEHNR and FQNEAQ (reference sequence). Trimming removed 8 bases from V and 1 base from J, with 14 bases in between. This CDR3 spans 14 amino acids. Written as DNA, the CDR3 is TGTGCCAGCGAGGCGGGTCTCTCGAACACTGAAGCTTTCTTT. Protein: CASEAGLSNTEAFF.

This chain joins TRBV5-1 and TRBJ2-7, with 13 bases that match TRBD2. Germline CDR1 and CDR2: SGHRS and YFSETQ. The CDR3 is made up of 18 amino acids. Trimming cost V 4 bases and J 0 bases; bases outside gene matches: 10. The CDR3 DNA reads as TGCGCCAGCAGCGGAAGCGGACTAGCGGGGGTTTCCTCCTACGAGCAGTACTTC. Translation: CASSGSGLAGVSSYEQYF.

The chain couples TRBV3-1 (or the pseudogene TRBV3-2) to TRBJ1-2; 7 bases are shared with TRBD1. CDR1 is LGHDT, CDR2 YNNKEL, per germline (reference sequence). The CDR3 is 13 residues long. V trimming: 8 bases; J trimming: 5 bases; junction bases outside the gene matches: 8. This chain's CDR3 is CASAAGTAYGYTF. CDR3 sequence (DNA): TGTGCCAGCGCTGCCGGGACAGCATATGGCTACACCTTC.

This clone has a handful of counts. V gene TRBV6-6 combines with J gene TRBJ2-3, with D possibly being TRBD2 (6 bases). Looked up from germline, CDR1 is MNHNY and CDR2 is SVGAGI (reference sequence). Trimming stripped 5 bases from V and 0 bases from J, with 27 bases between. This CDR3 is 20 amino acids long. The CDR3 coding sequence is TGTGCCAGCAGTCGCGTCGGTAGCGGACGTAGATGGATGAGCACAGATACGCAGTATTTT. Encoded protein: CASSRVGSGRRWMSTDTQYF.

A remark on this clone: Other nucleotide sequences from this sample produce the same CDR3. The V and J genes are TRBV5-1 and TRBJ1-4, with 7 bases lining up with TRBD1. Germline V gene data show CDR1 as SGHRS and CDR2 as YFSETQ. V shed 0 bases, J shed 5 bases, and the junction held 4 bases outside the gene matches. The CDR3 spans 15 residues. The CDR3 is CASSLAGTENEKLFF. The CDR3 DNA reads as TGCGCCAGCAGCTTGGCCGGGACAGAGAATGAAAAACTGTTTTTT.

CDR3 protein: CASMRVWTEAFF. The CDR3 coding sequence is TGTGCCAGTATGAGGGTCTGGACTGAAGCTTTCTTT. The chain combines TRBV19 with TRBJ1-1; D remains ambiguous. CDR1 is LNHDA and CDR2 is SQIVND in the germline V gene (reference sequence). V lost 7 bases, J lost 5 bases, and 11 bases lay in between. The CDR3 is 12 amino acids.

The CDR3 DNA reads TGTGCCAGTCGGCGGGGTCTGGGGATCTACAATGAGCAGTTCTTC. It translates to CASRRGLGIYNEQFF. The V and J genes are TRBV27 and TRBJ2-1, with D perhaps matching TRBD2 (6 bases). Germline V CDR1 and CDR2: MNHEY, SMNVEV (reference sequence). The CDR3 is 15 amino acids. The germline V and J ends were trimmed by 9 bases and 3 bases, with 18 bases remaining between them.

The V and J genes are TRBV5-4 and TRBJ1-2; the match to TRBD1 covers 12 bases. CDR3 size: 15 residues. Germline values: CDR1 SGHNT, CDR2 YYREEE (reference sequence). J was trimmed by 6 bases and V by 4 bases; bases with no gene match: 7. CDR3 region: CASSGGTGGFHGYTF. The CDR3 nucleotides are TGTGCCAGCAGCGGAGGGACAGGGGGCTTCCATGGCTACACCTTC.

This sequence joins TRBV27 and TRBJ1-2, with D possibly matching TRBD1 (5 bases). This CDR3 is built from 12 residues. The germline V gene has CDR1 MNHEY and CDR2 SMNVEV (reference sequence). V dropped 3 bases and J dropped 8 bases, with 10 bases sitting between them. The CDR3 here is CASSFPGGGYTF. The DNA of the CDR3 is TGTGCCAGCAGTTTCCCGGGGGGGGGCTACACCTTC.